This T cell receptor beta chain stems from a study of neurological immune-mediated disorders (dated by TCRdb to about 2019). Context from the whole study: Among the roughly 34 multiple sclerosis patients, relapsing-remitting MS was present in approximately 31 and secondary progressive MS was present in 3. Peripheral blood TCR-beta repertoires from patients with HTLV-I-associated myelopathy (HAM/TSP), patients with multiple sclerosis, and healthy controls were compared in the study using UMI-based sequencing. The roughly 100 TCR-beta libraries covered PBMC samples along with longitudinal samples, technical triplicates, and paired sorted CD4+ and CD8+ T-cell subsets. Of the approximately 70 subjects in the cohort, some 15 were HAM/TSP patients, some 35 were multiple sclerosis patients, and about 20 were healthy controls. The full study reports these points: No identical CDR3 amino acid sequences were found to be shared among expanded clones across subjects, suggesting that TCR-beta repertoires were private in all groups. The MS cluster was not associated with any clinical or MRI features, and the authors stated that larger cohorts are needed. In phylogenetic analysis, the repertoires of 18 of 34 MS patients grouped into a cluster of related CDR3 sequences, which suggests a possible signature at the repertoire level. TCR clonal expansion was greatest in HAM/TSP patients and smallest in MS patients, who ranked below even healthy controls.

Unsorted PBMC libraries were generated from 2 million PBMCs stored in RNAlater at -80 °C until RNA extraction. Multiple sclerosis patients were enrolled in a US clinical protocol under which disease progression was evaluated by magnetic resonance imaging. Peripheral blood underwent Ficoll-Hypaque density gradient centrifugation to isolate PBMCs, which were then cryopreserved in liquid nitrogen. cDNA was synthesized by template-switch 5'RACE using a primer carrying a 10-nucleotide random unique molecular identifier by which each TCR transcript was tagged. Every sequencing run covered 15-18 subjects and yielded more than 160 million TCR-beta sequences. The RNeasy kit was used to extract total RNA. The KAPA Real-time Library Amplification kit was used to amplify TCR-beta VDJ regions with primers targeting the TCR constant region and the 5'RACE anchor. A first PCR added sample indexes and Illumina adaptors, and a second PCR then raised library yield. After Ampure bead purification, the TCR product of roughly 650 bp was size-selected on a 2% E-gel SizeSelection system. Before pooling, library quality was assessed on a Bioanalyzer, concentration was determined with Qubit, and library quantification was performed with the Kapa Library Quantification kit. An Illumina HiSeq 2500 was used to sequence the libraries paired-end at 2 x 150 bp. To increase sequence diversity, 25-30% phiX was spiked into each library pool. The original methods were these. The UMI-based MiGEC pipeline processed quality-filtered reads and removed over 75% of raw TCR sequences during error correction. VDJ genes were aligned to IMGT germline references, and each clonotype was defined by a unique CDR3 amino acid sequence together with V-J genes. Clonal expansion, Shannon diversity and CDR3 relatedness were evaluated with VDJtools (CalcPairwiseDistances, ClusterSamples), while phylogenetic trees were built in CLCbio workbench. Clones with at least 8 unique UMIs were defined as expanded, with this threshold being based on coefficient-of-variation modelling across technical triplicates. In-frame beta chains were kept once TCRdb had trimmed the public reads at Q25 with fastp and called clones with MiXCR. CDR3 protein sequences are deduplicated, and each keeps its most common genes and DNA. It is TCRdb's table, rather than the study itself, that gives the V and J calls and clone size. The sample includes 66,000 or so distinct CDR3 sequences, with 4% to 6% observed a single time. In total, the top ten clones hold less than 3.5% of the sample.

From a lookup of the germline V gene, CDR1 and CDR2 are SGHTA and FQGNSA. For this chain, trimming is 6 bases at the V end and 0 bases at the J end, and the number of junction bases without a gene match is 2. The CDR3, cysteine through phenylalanine, is 13 amino acids long. CDR3 DNA is the only sequence kept; it has 39 bases, read in frame from the first base. This clonotype was recorded many times. What antigen it recognizes has not been identified. Nothing much larger sits one base from this clone, and base qualities are not available. The material sequenced was PBMCs. The TCR sequence derives from a woman aged 25-40 years with multiple sclerosis. The sequence joins TRBV7-2 to TRBJ2-7, with TRBD2 identical over 7 junction bases. The CDR3 sequence is CASSGGGSYEQYF. The DNA sequence follows: TGTGCCAGCAGTGGCGGGGGCTCCTACGAGCAGTACTTC.